This T cell receptor beta chain is from a study of blood T cells in healthy people across ages (dated by TCRdb to 2015 to 2017). About the full investigation: In model experiments, template switching captured about one uniquely barcoded TCR beta cDNA molecule for every two T cells. To avoid experimental bias, donors of different ages were randomly spread across the sequencing lanes. The donors were split into four age groups: young (average around 15 years), middle-aged (about 40), aged (62) and long-lived (roughly 80). The study analyzed two additional independent replicas of 1 million unique cDNA reads from the same blood draw for two donors, one aged 18 to 29 and one aged 80 or older. The study measured age-related changes in TCR beta repertoire diversity using deep sequencing normalized with unique cDNA molecular identifiers.

This clonotype was picked up a small number of times. The specificity of this receptor is unknown. The sample holds no much larger clone one base away, and base qualities are not on file. The 35 to 40 donors, aged about 6 to 95 years, were systemically healthy Caucasian individuals from Russia. Each donor gave about 10 milliliters of peripheral blood, drawn into EDTA-treated Vacutainer tubes. Ficoll-Paque density-gradient centrifugation was used to isolate PBMCs, with at least 6 million obtained per sample. Trizol reagent was used to extract total RNA from the PBMCs, yielding at least 6 micrograms per sample. For every donor, flow cytometry on a PBMC aliquot measured the percentage of naive CD45RAhigh/CD27high T cells. The method was 5' RACE. The sequencer was an Illumina HiSeq 2500. The second PCR ran for about 6 to 12 cycles and used a J-beta primer mix along with a sample-barcoded 5' primer. A template-switch 5' adaptor carrying 12 random nucleotides introduced a unique molecular identifier onto each TCR beta cDNA molecule. Each sample yielded at least 2.5 million CDR3-containing paired-end reads. The Mint cDNA synthesis kit, primed by a TRBC-specific oligonucleotide, was used to synthesize first-strand cDNA from all RNA. After uracil-DNA glycosylase treatment, a first 18-cycle PCR used universal primers M1SS and BC2_uni_R on all cDNA. The published analysis was carried out like this. For normalization, 1 million high-quality reads were randomly selected from each sample, with every read carrying a distinct molecular identifier. Reads with shared molecular identifiers were discarded instead of being binned into consensus sequences. MiTCR, with a Q25 quality threshold and the strictest error-elimination algorithm, was used for CDR3 identification, clonotype clustering and error correction. A nonparametric unseen species model with Euler transformation was used to estimate a lower bound on total TCR beta diversity. The public reads were quality trimmed at Q25 with fastp and then assembled into clones with MiXCR by TCRdb, keeping productive beta chains. CDR3 protein sequences are deduplicated, and each keeps its most common genes and DNA. The V and J calls here are based on TCRdb, not the publication. This sample is represented by 750,000 to 950,000 distinct CDR3 sequences; 53% of them were singletons. The ten biggest clones cover approximately 40% of the sample.

What the authors observed across the whole study: Total diversity estimates from one million sequenced T cells were considered lower bounds and underestimates. The CMV infection status of donors was not known, potentially confounding age-related changes in expanded clonotypes. Compared with the aged group, the long-lived group had more naive CD4+ T cells, fewer expanded clones and increased TCR diversity, suggesting age selection. The percentage of naive T cells measured by flow cytometry correlated strongly with observed TCR beta diversity. Bulk unsorted PBMC profiling prevented conclusive comparison of naive and antigen-experienced compartments. As age increased, observed TCR beta diversity per million T cells dropped in a roughly linear way, and a significant reduction was already evident by age around 41.

Trimming leaves V shorter by 8 bases and J shorter by 6 bases, with the junction holding 13 bases beyond the gene matches. Reading from cysteine to phenylalanine, the CDR3 counts 15 amino acids. Of the read, only the CDR3 DNA is kept; its 45 bases are in frame from base 1. The chain employs TRBV12-3 or TRBV12-4 and TRBJ1-5; 7 junctional bases match TRBD1. The clonotype comes from a man at least 80 years old in good health. Sequences were obtained from blood. The bases read TGTGCCAGCTCTCCCCGACAGGGAGGAAGTCAGCCCCAGCATTTT. Translation gives CASSPRQGGSQPQHF.